The 22 T cell receptor beta chains listed next were all sequenced from one sample in a study of PD-L1 blockade in urothelial cancer. Produced via immunoSEQ multiplex PCR; TCRdb's table is partial and in-frame only. The repertoire consists of fewer than 65,000 clones, with around 80% occurring once and the leading ten covering 2.5% to 3.5%. As to time point: pretreatment peripheral blood. The sample was PBMCs, taken around atezolizumab (anti-PD-L1) treatment. The source is a man in his 70s with urothelial cancer.

V usage is TRBV28 and J usage is TRBJ1-5, with D possibly being TRBD1 (5 bases). CDR1 and CDR2 (germline): MDHEN, SYDVKM. CDR3 size: 12 residues. V was clipped by 6 bases and J by 9 bases, with 12 bases between them. CDR3 coding DNA: TGTGCCAGCAGATCCCCGGGGGGGCCCCAGCATTTT. Its translation is CASRSPGGPQHF.

The chain has TRBV7-3 and TRBJ2-7; TRBD1 is a possible D gene (5 bases). Looked up from germline, CDR1 is SGHTA and CDR2 is FQGTGA. CDR3 size: 15 residues. Trimming took 5 bases from V and 5 from J, leaving 19 bases between them. This CDR3 is CASSPGHATIHEQYF. The CDR3, as DNA: TGTGCCAGCAGCCCTGGACACGCGACAATCCACGAGCAGTACTTC.

This rearrangement joins TRBV18 to TRBJ1-2; D may be TRBD1 (5 bases). This CDR3 comprises 13 residues. CDR1 and CDR2 (germline): KGHSH, LQKENI. Trimming removed 2 bases at V and 5 bases at J, with 9 bases between. For the CDR3, the DNA is TGTGCCAGCTCACCAACAGGAGCGTATGGCTACACCTTC. This gives the protein CASSPTGAYGYTF. Full variable domain (rest looked up from reference TRBV18 and TRBJ1-2): NAGVMQNPRHLVRRRGQEARLRCSPMKGHSHVYWYRQLPEEGLKFMVYLQKENIIDESGMPKERFSAEFPKEGPSILRIQQVVRGDSAAYFCASSPTGAYGYTFGSGTRLTVV.

The V call is TRBV6-5, the J call TRBJ2-5, with D possibly TRBD2 on 6 matching bases. Per the germline V gene, CDR1 is MNHEY and CDR2 is SVGAGI. The CDR3 covers 15 residues. Trimming removed 0 bases from V and 5 bases from J, with 13 bases in between. CDR3 DNA: TGTGCCAGCAGTTACTCTGGCGGGGCCACTGAGACCCAGTACTTC. As protein: CASSYSGGATETQYF.

The gene calls are TRBV9 and TRBJ2-5; weak D call: TRBD1 (6 bases). This CDR3 is 15 amino acids long. The germline V gene encodes CDR1 SGDLS and CDR2 YYNGEE. V was pared by 4 bases and J by 5 bases, with 18 bases between. CDR3 nucleotides: TGTGCCAGCAGCACCCGTACCCCTAGGGGGGAGACCCAGTACTTC. Amino acids: CASSTRTPRGETQYF.

The chain uses TRBV10-3 and TRBJ2-2; no firm D call. Trimming removed 2 bases from V and 0 bases from J, with 16 bases in between. This CDR3 has 18 amino acids. Per the germline V gene, CDR1 is ENHRY and CDR2 is SYGVKD. This CDR3 reads CAISEGPGQWTNTGELFF. CDR3 nucleotide sequence: TGTGCCATCAGTGAGGGCCCGGGTCAGTGGACGAACACCGGGGAGCTGTTTTTT.

In this sample, this clone turned up a few times. The chain links TRBV7-2 to TRBJ2-7, with 9 bases lining up with TRBD2. V gave up 5 bases and J gave up 6 bases; unmatched junction bases: 8. This CDR3 has 14 amino acids. Germline V lookup: CDR1 SGHTA, CDR2 FQGNSA. The DNA for the CDR3 is TGTGCCAGCAGCACAGGACTAGCGTCTAGCGAGCAGTACTTC. Its protein product is CASSTGLASSEQYF.

J is TRBJ2-7 and V is TRBV2; 9 bases map to TRBD1. V lost 8 bases, J lost 6 bases, and 8 bases stayed unmatched. The germline V gene has CDR1 SNHLY and CDR2 FYNNEI. The CDR3 extends over 13 amino acids. CDR3 DNA sequence: TGTGCCAGCGGCTGGACAGGGGAAGGCGAGCAGTACTTC. It yields the protein CASGWTGEGEQYF.

This clone appeared once. The V call is TRBV4-2, the J call TRBJ1-5, with 8 bases identical to TRBD1. Germline-derived CDR1 and CDR2 are LGHNA and YNFKEQ. V gave up 2 bases and J gave up 3 bases; unmatched junction bases: 6. This CDR3 is built from 16 residues. The CDR3 loop reads CASSQIGQGVNQPQHF. The CDR3, as DNA: TGTGCCAGCAGCCAAATAGGACAGGGAGTCAATCAGCCCCAGCATTTT.

The chain uses TRBV11-2 and TRBJ2-5, with 11 positions matching TRBD2. V trimming: 5 bases; J trimming: 1 base; junction bases outside the gene matches: 3. The CDR3 spans 15 residues. CDR1 and CDR2 (germline): SGHAT, FQNNGV. CDR3 sequence (DNA): TGTGCCAGCAGCCGCGGGACTAGCGGCCAAGAGACCCAGTACTTC. This codes for CASSRGTSGQETQYF.

This chain joins TRBV6-5 and TRBJ1-2, with a tentative D call TRBD1 (5 bases). V was trimmed by 0 bases and J by 2 bases, leaving 10 bases between them. Germline CDR1 and CDR2: MNHEY and SVGAGI. This CDR3 is 15 amino acids long. The CDR3 sequence is CASSYSRALNYGYTF. The CDR3 nucleotides are TGTGCCAGCAGTTACTCCAGGGCGCTGAACTATGGCTACACCTTC.

The chain has TRBV28 and TRBJ1-1; a weak D match, TRBD1 (6 bases). Trimming cost V 6 bases and J 0 bases, with 17 bases left between them. The CDR3 runs 16 residues. CDR1 and CDR2 (germline): MDHEN, SYDVKM. CDR3 in amino acids: CASRGGGRTLNTEAFF. The DNA of the CDR3 is TGTGCCAGCAGAGGGGGGGGCAGGACCCTGAACACTGAAGCTTTCTTT.

V gene TRBV7-3 combines with J gene TRBJ2-3, with D perhaps matching TRBD2 (5 bases). CDR1 is SGHTA and CDR2 is FQGTGA in the germline V gene. V was clipped by 6 bases and J by 4 bases, with 17 bases between them. CDR3 length: 15 amino acids. CDR3 residues: CASSSIPRAADTQYF. The CDR3 nucleotides read TGTGCCAGCAGTTCCATACCCCGAGCGGCAGATACGCAGTATTTT.

The chain uses TRBV4-1 and TRBJ2-7, with D possibly matching TRBD2 (6 bases). The germline gives CDR1 MGHRA, CDR2 YSYEKL. The CDR3 has 13 residues. V was clipped by 4 bases and J by 1 base, with 8 bases between them. CDR3 region: CASSPGGSYEQYF. CDR3 nucleotides: TGCGCCAGCAGCCCTGGGGGGTCCTACGAGCAGTACTTC.

This rearrangement joins TRBV9 to TRBJ2-7; D not certain. From germline, CDR1 is SGDLS and CDR2 YYNGEE. This CDR3 contains 11 residues. Trimming cost V 4 bases and J 3 bases, with 5 bases left between them. CDR3 DNA: TGTGCCAGCAGCACCGGCTACGAGCAGTACTTC. It specifies CASSTGYEQYF.

The rearrangement uses TRBV4-3 and TRBJ2-3; TRBD2 matches 11 bases. Germline V gene sequence: CDR1 LGHNA, CDR2 YSLEER. The CDR3 loop spans 15 amino acids. The V and J ends lost 2 bases and 3 bases, in that order; junction bases with no gene match: 1. CDR3 DNA: TGCGCCAGCAGCCAAAGACTAGCGGGAACAGATACGCAGTATTTT. Translating gives CASSQRLAGTDTQYF.

V usage is TRBV7-2 and J usage is TRBJ1-4; 7 positions agree with TRBD1. J gave up 5 bases and V 3 bases, and 3 bases lay outside the gene matches. This CDR3 has 14 amino acids. Germline V gives CDR1 SGHTA, CDR2 FQGNSA. The DNA of the CDR3 is TGTGCCAGCAGCTTGGGACAGAAAAATGAAAAACTGTTTTTT. Translated, it gives CASSLGQKNEKLFF.

This chain links TRBV7-8 with TRBJ1-2; possibly TRBD1 for D (5 bases). The CDR3 spans 14 residues. In germline, CDR1 is SGHVS, CDR2 FQNEAQ. V was pared by 5 bases and J by 4 bases, with 14 bases between. CDR3 protein: CASSPGDGIYGYTF. CDR3 nucleotide sequence: TGTGCCAGCAGCCCGGGGGACGGTATCTATGGCTACACCTTC.

The CDR3 DNA reads TGCGCCAGCAGCCCAGTAGGAACAGGGAACGAGCAGTACTTC. Encoded protein: CASSPVGTGNEQYF. The rearrangement uses TRBV5-1 and TRBJ2-7; possibly TRBD1 for D (6 bases). This CDR3 has 14 amino acids. V was shortened by 4 bases and J by 5 bases, with 16 bases between the two germline ends. The germline V gene encodes CDR1 SGHRS and CDR2 YFSETQ. Full variable domain (remainder filled in from reference TRBV5-1 and TRBJ2-7): KAGVTQTPRYLIKTRGQQVTLSCSPISGHRSVSWYQQTPGQGLQFLFEYFSETQRNKGNFPGRFSGRQFSNSRSEMNVSTLELGDSALYLCASSPVGTGNEQYFGPGTRLTVT.

The chain carries TRBV29-1 and TRBJ1-1; D uncertain. Germline-derived CDR1 and CDR2 are SQVTM and ANQGSEA. The length of the CDR3 is 12 residues. Deletions cut 6 bases from V and 11 bases from J, with 19 bases between. CDR3 amino acids: CSVSTTSRGAFF. The CDR3 DNA is TGCAGCGTCTCCACTACATCTAGAGGTGCTTTCTTT.

The rearrangement links TRBV5-6 to TRBJ2-1, with 8 bases lining up with TRBD1. Germline V lookup: CDR1 SGHDT, CDR2 YYEEEE. The CDR3 covers 14 residues. V was pared by 1 base and J by 14 bases, with 11 bases of the junction left unmatched. The chain's CDR3 is CASSLRTGKAAKFF. The CDR3 coding sequence is TGTGCCAGCAGCTTGAGGACAGGGAAGGCAGCGAAGTTCTTC.

The chain couples TRBV7-2 to TRBJ1-2, with a tentative D call TRBD1 (5 bases). V was pared by 6 bases and J by 0 bases, with 8 bases between. This CDR3 is 13 amino acids long. The germline CDR1 and CDR2 sequences are SGHTA and FQGNSA. The CDR3 bases are TGTGCCAGCAGGGAGACAGCTAACTATGGCTACACCTTC. This encodes CASRETANYGYTF.